The rows below give T cell receptor beta chains drawn from one sample of a study of tumor-infiltrating lymphocytes in localized non-small cell lung cancer. Assay: immunoSEQ multiplex PCR; the TCRdb copy retains only in-frame clones and omits some. The sample shows under 15,000 clones, around 80% of them seen only once. The material sequenced was lung tumor tissue. The receptors were gathered from a human donor with non-small cell lung cancer. The CDR3 runs from the conserved cysteine through the conserved F or W. A D gene is named only where the DNA matches it firmly. Part of the rows lack a size; the others show once, few, many or a class for expanded clones.

d_call | j_call | v_call | clone_size | cdr3_aa | cdr3_nt
. | TRBJ1-2 | TRBV5-1 | few | CASSLGRNGYTF | TGCGCCAGCAGCTTGGGGAGGAATGGCTACACCTTC
. | TRBJ1-5 | TRBV27 | few | CASSFRAADQPQHF | TGTGCCAGCAGTTTCCGGGCAGCGGATCAGCCCCAGCATTTT
TRBD1 | TRBJ2-7 | TRBV5-1 | few | CASSLAGGGTGLSEQYF | TGCGCCAGCAGCTTGGCCGGAGGCGGGACAGGTCTGTCCGAGCAGTACTTC
. | TRBJ1-1 | TRBV6-1 | . | CASSDNRANTEAFF | TGTGCCAGCAGTGATAACAGGGCGAACACTGAAGCTTTCTTT
. | TRBJ2-7 | TRBV18 | . | CASSPLDSSYEQYF | TGTGCCAGCTCACCATTAGACAGCTCCTACGAGCAGTACTTC
. | TRBJ1-4 | TRBV6-6 | . | CASSYLQGTNEKLFF | TGTGCCAGCAGTTATCTTCAGGGGACTAATGAAAAACTGTTTTTT
. | TRBJ1-2 | TRBV10-3 | . | CAISPLGVRTYGYTF | TGTGCCATCAGTCCCCTGGGCGTACGAACCTATGGCTACACCTTC
TRBD2 | TRBJ2-7 | TRBV5-1 | . | CASSLVGSGGVEQYF | TGCGCCAGCAGCTTGGTGGGTAGCGGGGGTGTAGAGCAGTACTTC
TRBD2 | TRBJ2-3 | TRBV10-1 | . | CASSVSGGRADTQYF | TGCGCCAGCAGTGTCAGCGGGGGAAGAGCAGATACGCAGTATTTT
. | TRBJ1-5 | TRBV9 | few | CASSAWEGNQPQHF | TGTGCCAGCAGCGCTTGGGAGGGGAATCAGCCCCAGCATTTT
. | TRBJ2-7 | TRBV10-2 | . | CASSLDIRDLQYF | TGCGCCAGCAGCCTGGACATCAGGGATTTGCAGTACTTC
. | TRBJ2-7 | TRBV12-5 | . | CASGLTGGQREQYF | TGTGCTAGTGGTTTGACGGGGGGCCAACGTGAGCAGTACTTC
TRBD2 | TRBJ2-4 | TRBV10-3 | . | CAISEGGEKAKNIQYF | TGTGCCATCAGTGAGGGGGGGGAAAAAGCCAAAAACATTCAGTACTTC
. | TRBJ2-5 | TRBV2 | . | CASMGVVGMETQYF | TGTGCCAGCATGGGGGTCGTGGGGATGGAGACCCAGTACTTC
. | TRBJ1-1 | TRBV6-5 | few | CASSYTGTSEAFF | TGTGCCAGCAGTTACACGGGCACTTCAGAAGCTTTCTTT
. | TRBJ2-7 | TRBV7-9 | . | CASSPGTPLAYEQYF | TGTGCCAGCAGCCCCGGGACGCCATTAGCCTACGAGCAGTACTTC
. | TRBJ1-1 | TRBV5-6 | . | CASSLGFRGAFF | TGTGCCAGCAGCTTGGGATTCAGGGGAGCTTTCTTT
. | TRBJ2-7 | TRBV6-6 | . | CASSLVGEQYF | TGTGCCAGTAGTTTGGTGGGCGAGCAGTACTTC
. | TRBJ1-3 | TRBV30 | . | CAWSAWGSGNTIYF | TGTGCCTGGAGTGCATGGGGCTCTGGAAACACCATATATTTT
. | TRBJ2-5 | TRBV7-9 | . | CASSQEETQYF | TGTGCCAGCAGCCAGGAAGAGACCCAGTACTTC
TRBD1 | TRBJ1-2 | TRBV5-1 | . | CASSLGQGPHF | TGCGCCAGCAGCCTAGGACAGGGGCCTCACTTC
TRBD1 | TRBJ1-1 | TRBV7-2 | few | CASSAATQGAGTEAFF | TGTGCCAGCAGCGCAGCCACACAGGGGGCGGGCACTGAAGCTTTCTTT
. | TRBJ1-1 | TRBV5-6 | . | CASSPQTANTEAFF | TGTGCCAGCAGCCCCCAGACAGCGAACACTGAAGCTTTCTTT
. | TRBJ2-1 | TRBV4-1 | few | CASSFRGLEIRQGFYNEQFF | TGCGCCAGCAGCTTTCGTGGGCTCGAGATTCGTCAGGGGTTCTACAATGAGCAGTTCTTC
. | TRBJ1-5 | TRBV5-1 | medium-sized | CASSLEGHPDQPQHF | TGCGCCAGCAGCTTGGAGGGACACCCGGATCAGCCCCAGCATTTT
TRBD1 | TRBJ2-1 | TRBV9 | . | CASSVRGPDYNEQFF | TGTGCCAGCAGCGTCAGGGGGCCAGACTACAATGAGCAGTTCTTC
TRBD1 | TRBJ1-1 | TRBV10-3 | . | CAIREQGANTEAFF | TGTGCCATCAGGGAACAGGGGGCGAACACTGAAGCTTTCTTT
TRBD1 | TRBJ1-5 | TRBV4-2 | once | CASSLSDRGGNQPQHF | TGTGCCAGCAGCCTTTCGGACAGGGGAGGCAATCAGCCCCAGCATTTT
. | TRBJ2-7 | TRBV7-9 | . | CASSLLSGTTPYEQYF | TGTGCCAGCAGCTTATTGTCAGGAACTACACCCTACGAGCAGTACTTC
. | TRBJ1-5 | TRBV27 | few | CASSWILNQPQHF | TGTGCCAGCAGTTGGATATTAAATCAGCCCCAGCATTTT
. | TRBJ1-5 | TRBV19 | once | CASRLSGNGQPQHF | TGTGCCAGTCGTTTGTCGGGGAACGGTCAGCCCCAGCATTTT
TRBD1 | TRBJ1-2 | TRBV4-3 | . | CASSRGQGNYGYTF | TGCGCCAGCAGCCGAGGACAGGGAAACTATGGCTACACCTTC
TRBD1 | TRBJ1-1 | TRBV18 | . | CASSPPQGGGTEAFF | TGTGCCAGCTCACCACCCCAGGGGGGTGGTACTGAAGCTTTCTTT
TRBD2 | TRBJ2-7 | TRBV18 | . | CASSPLAGRDYEQYF | TGTGCCAGCTCACCCCTAGCGGGGCGAGACTACGAGCAGTACTTC
. | TRBJ1-5 | TRBV6-1 | . | CASSERQGMFYSNQPQHF | TGTGCCAGCAGTGAACGCCAGGGGATGTTTTATAGCAATCAGCCCCAGCATTTT
. | TRBJ1-3 | TRBV5-5 | . | CASDKGTGLTKAPGNTIYF | TGTGCCAGCGACAAGGGCACAGGGCTAACTAAGGCCCCTGGAAACACCATATATTTT
. | TRBJ1-5 | TRBV6-1 | once | CASSDVFWPQHF | TGTGCCAGCAGCGATGTTTTTTGGCCCCAGCATTTT
. | TRBJ2-7 | TRBV5-1 | . | CASSITWQGLFDEQYF | TGCGCCAGCAGTATAACCTGGCAGGGGCTCTTCGACGAGCAGTACTTC
TRBD2 | TRBJ2-7 | TRBV4-1 | . | CASSQDGGGEQYF | TGCGCCAGCAGCCAAGATGGGGGGGGCGAGCAGTACTTC
. | TRBJ1-3 | TRBV19 | . | CASSIGARGRRNTIYF | TGTGCCAGTAGTATTGGGGCCCGGGGACGGCGAAACACCATATATTTT
TRBD2 | TRBJ2-3 | TRBV29-1 | . | CSAGTSGGLDTQYF | TGCAGCGCCGGGACTAGCGGGGGGCTAGATACGCAGTATTTT
TRBD2 | TRBJ2-7 | TRBV7-2 | medium-sized | CASSLWRGSDEQYF | TGTGCCAGCAGCTTATGGCGGGGGTCCGACGAGCAGTACTTC
. | TRBJ2-2 | TRBV6-6 | . | CASITPNTGELFF | TGTGCCAGCATTACCCCGAACACCGGGGAGCTGTTTTTT
. | TRBJ1-1 | TRBV11-2 | . | CASSFLGAGEAFF | TGTGCCAGCAGCTTCCTGGGGGCCGGGGAAGCTTTCTTT
. | TRBJ1-2 | TRBV30 | . | CAWPGRAGGSYGYTF | TGTGCCTGGCCGGGACGGGCTGGAGGTAGCTATGGCTACACCTTC
. | TRBJ1-1 | TRBV9 | . | CASSVEGVTGVFF | TGTGCCAGCAGCGTAGAAGGGGTAACGGGGGTTTTCTTT
TRBD1 | TRBJ2-5 | TRBV7-9 | . | CASSSDPGQGSETQYF | TGTGCCAGCAGCTCTGACCCGGGACAGGGATCCGAGACCCAGTACTTC
. | TRBJ2-5 | TRBV19 | . | CASGAETQYF | TGTGCCAGTGGTGCGGAGACCCAGTACTTC
TRBD2 | TRBJ2-3 | TRBV5-1 | . | CASSLRAGEATDTQYF | TGCGCCAGCAGCTTGCGAGCGGGGGAGGCCACAGATACGCAGTATTTT
TRBD2 | TRBJ2-3 | TRBV5-1 | . | CASSLKLAGADTQYF | TGCGCCAGCAGCTTGAAGCTAGCGGGGGCAGATACGCAGTATTTT
. | TRBJ2-2 | TRBV6-1 | few | CASSAQTGENTGELFF | TGTGCCAGCAGTGCCCAGACAGGCGAGAACACCGGGGAGCTGTTTTTT
. | TRBJ2-7 | TRBV15 | . | CATSRDRREQYF | TGTGCCACCAGCAGAGATCGGAGGGAGCAGTACTTC
. | TRBJ1-1 | TRBV9 | . | CASSVFPGETEAFF | TGTGCCAGCAGCGTTTTTCCGGGAGAAACTGAAGCTTTCTTT
TRBD2 | TRBJ2-7 | TRBV15 | . | CATSRGTRTDEQYF | TGTGCCACCAGCAGGGGGACTAGAACAGACGAGCAGTACTTC
TRBD1 | TRBJ1-5 | TRBV25-1 | few | CASSPGQGFSQPQHF | TGTGCCAGCAGTCCAGGACAGGGGTTTAGTCAGCCCCAGCATTTT